The sequence of this T cell receptor (beta chain) was determined in a study of OX40 agonist ivuxolimab in advanced cancers. The CDR3 totals 15 residues. V gave up 0 bases and J gave up 6 bases; unmatched junction bases: 4. Germline V gene lookup returns CDR1 SGHTS and CDR2 YDEGEE. Method: immunoSEQ multiplex PCR; TCRdb's copy keeps in-frame clones and lacks some. The table includes over 150,000 clones, roughly 92% detected once. The rearrangement uses TRBV5-8 and TRBJ2-1; 9 positions match TRBD2. The source was CD4+ or CD8+ T cells sorted from blood, collected in a trial of the OX40 agonist ivuxolimab. The TCR comes from an adult with an advanced solid tumor such as melanoma, head and neck, liver or kidney cancer. In DNA, the CDR3 is TGTGCCAGCAGCTTGGAACTAGCGGGCGTCAATGAGCAGTTCTTC. Translated, it gives CASSLELAGVNEQFF.